This is a list of T cell receptor beta chains from one sample in a study of cytomegalovirus exposure and HLA in healthy donors. TCRdb's table, derived via immunoSEQ multiplex PCR, lists solely in-frame clones and lacks some. The sample lists 150,000 to 250,000 clones, 60% to 85% occurring once. Material for sequencing was PBMCs. Every receptor here comes from a girl aged 10 to 17 in good health and CMV-seropositive. Each CDR3 is given with its conserved first and last residue. Each record gives: V gene, J gene, D gene, clone size, CDR3 DNA, CDR3 protein. A D gene is named only where the DNA matches it firmly. Clone sizes are given selectively: once, few, many, or a class where the clone is expanded.

TRBV9	TRBJ2-5	-	-	TGTGCCAGCAGCGTAGATAACGGGGAGACCCAGTACTTC	CASSVDNGETQYF
TRBV7-2	TRBJ2-1	TRBD2	-	TGTGCCAGCAGCGTGACTAGCGGGGGGGCCAATGAGCAGTTCTTC	CASSVTSGGANEQFF
TRBV5-1	TRBJ1-1	-	few	TGCGCCAGCAGCCCAGACCTGGGCGAGAACACTGAAGCTTTCTTT	CASSPDLGENTEAFF
TRBV11-3	TRBJ1-1	-	-	TGTGCCAGCAGCTTAGACTCGACCGGGACACCGACAGGAGCTTTCTTT	CASSLDSTGTPTGAFF
TRBV2	TRBJ1-1	-	-	TGTGCCAGCAGTGTCGCTGAAGCTTTCTTT	CASSVAEAFF
TRBV21-1	TRBJ2-2	-	-	TGTGCCAGCGGGACAGGAACCTACACCGGGGAGCTGTTTTTT	CASGTGTYTGELFF
TRBV5-1	TRBJ2-3	TRBD1	few	TGCGCCAGCAGCTTGTTAGGACAGGGCACAGATACGCAGTATTTT	CASSLLGQGTDTQYF
TRBV4-3	TRBJ1-6	-	-	TGCGCCAGCACCCCCTCGGTGACAGCGAATTCACCCCTCCACTTT	CASTPSVTANSPLHF
TRBV5-5	TRBJ2-7	-	-	TGTGCCAGCAGCCCGGGGGGACAGGTCGCCTACGAGCAGTACTTC	CASSPGGQVAYEQYF
TRBV2	TRBJ1-2	-	few	TGTGCCAGCAGGGGAGATTTGGGCGGGGACTATGGCTACACCTTC	CASRGDLGGDYGYTF
TRBV28	TRBJ2-3	TRBD1	-	TGTGCCAGCGGCAGGACAGGGGGCGAGGCGACGCAGTATTTT	CASGRTGGEATQYF
TRBV5-1	TRBJ2-5	TRBD1	-	TGCGCCAGCAGCCTTCAGGGGGCGCCGGGAGAGACCCAGTACTTC	CASSLQGAPGETQYF
TRBV2	TRBJ2-6	TRBD1	-	TGTGCCAGCAGCACGGAACGGGACAGGGGATCTGGGGCCAACGTCCTGACTTTC	CASSTERDRGSGANVLTF
TRBV4-1	TRBJ1-1	-	-	TGCGCCAGCAGCCAACTTCCCCAGGGAGGGAACACTGAAGCTTTCTTT	CASSQLPQGGNTEAFF
TRBV6-6	TRBJ1-1	-	few	TGTGCCAGCAGTGGTACAGTGAACACTGAAGCTTTCTTT	CASSGTVNTEAFF
TRBV19	TRBJ2-7	TRBD2	once	TGTGCCAGTCGACTAGCGGGGGGAGCCTACGAGCAGTACTTC	CASRLAGGAYEQYF
TRBV19	TRBJ1-6	-	-	TGTGCCAGTAGCCCCCTCAGATCACCCCTCCACTTT	CASSPLRSPLHF
TRBV30	TRBJ2-7	TRBD1	-	TGTGCCTGGAGTCGGGACAGGTTAACGTACGAGCAGTACTTC	CAWSRDRLTYEQYF
TRBV6-1	TRBJ2-3	TRBD2	-	TGTGCCAGCAGTGGCGGGGGAGTTGGAGATACGCAGTATTTT	CASSGGGVGDTQYF
TRBV11-2	TRBJ1-1	TRBD1	-	TGTGCCAGCAGCCACGGACAGGGCACAGCTTTCTTT	CASSHGQGTAFF
TRBV10-2	TRBJ1-1	-	-	TGCGCCAGCAGTGAGGCAGGAACAGGGTCTGAAGCTTTCTTT	CASSEAGTGSEAFF
TRBV18	TRBJ2-5	-	-	TGTGCCAGCTCAGCGGCCCAAGAGACCCAGTACTTC	CASSAAQETQYF
TRBV5-1	TRBJ2-3	-	-	TGCGCCAGCAGCTTAGCCCCGGGCACAGATACGCAGTATTTT	CASSLAPGTDTQYF
TRBV27	TRBJ1-2	TRBD1	-	TGTGCCAGCAGAACCCCTCAGGGGGACTATGGCTACACCTTC	CASRTPQGDYGYTF
TRBV7-9	TRBJ2-7	TRBD2	-	TGTGCCAGCAGCTTAGTTGTAGCGGGGGTCATGGAGCAGTACTTC	CASSLVVAGVMEQYF
TRBV15	TRBJ1-6	-	-	TGTGCCACCTCCGGACAGATTCACTCCTATAATTCACCCCTCCACTTT	CATSGQIHSYNSPLHF
TRBV5-4	TRBJ2-5	-	-	TGTGCCAGCAGCTTGTTGCGGGATTGGGAAGAGACCCAGTACTTC	CASSLLRDWEETQYF
TRBV6-5	TRBJ2-5	TRBD1	-	TGTGCCAGCAGGACGGACAGGGCTATCGGGACCCAGTACTTC	CASRTDRAIGTQYF
TRBV11-2	TRBJ1-4	-	-	TGTGCCAGCAGCTCAGGGCAGGCTGAAAAACTGTTTTTT	CASSSGQAEKLFF
TRBV20-1	TRBJ1-4	-	-	TGCAGTGCTAGAGTAGATGAAAAACTGTTTTTT	CSARVDEKLFF
TRBV5-4	TRBJ2-7	TRBD1	-	TGTGCCAGCAGCTTACCGGACAGGGCCCCCTACGAGCAGTACTTC	CASSLPDRAPYEQYF
TRBV7-9	TRBJ1-1	-	-	TGTGCCATCATGCCGGGGGAAGCTGAAGCTTTCTTT	CAIMPGEAEAFF
TRBV9	TRBJ2-3	TRBD2	-	TGTGCCAGCAGCGTAGGCTCCAGCGGGGGAACAGATACGCAGTATTTT	CASSVGSSGGTDTQYF
TRBV6-1	TRBJ2-1	TRBD2	-	TGTGCCAGCAGTGAAGCAGGCGGGGGGTGGTTGGATGAGCAGTTCTTC	CASSEAGGGWLDEQFF
TRBV6-1	TRBJ2-5	-	-	TGTGCCAGCAGTGAAAAGCGGAAGTACCAAGAGACCCAGTACTTC	CASSEKRKYQETQYF
TRBV2	TRBJ2-5	TRBD2	-	TGTGCCAGGGCTAGCGGGGGGGCCCGCGAGACCCAGTACTTC	CARASGGARETQYF
TRBV5-1	TRBJ2-2	-	-	TGCGCCAGCAGCTGGCCCGCAGGGCTGTTTAACACCACCGGGGAGCTGTTTTTT	CASSWPAGLFNTTGELFF
TRBV7-8	TRBJ2-1	TRBD2	-	TGTGCCAGCAGCTTAGAAACGGCGGGACTAGCGGTTTACAATGAGCAGTTCTTC	CASSLETAGLAVYNEQFF
TRBV11-2	TRBJ2-5	-	-	TGTGCCAGCAGCTCCGGTGGCTCCCCGCGGGCCGATCCACAAGAGACCCAGTACTTC	CASSSGGSPRADPQETQYF
TRBV4-3	TRBJ2-3	-	-	TGCGCCAGCAGCCAAGCGTATGAGCGAATGCAGTATTTT	CASSQAYERMQYF
TRBV30	TRBJ2-7	-	-	TGTGCCTGGGAGCGATCCCCCCGAGCTCGGGGTTCTGACGAGCAGTACTTC	CAWERSPRARGSDEQYF
TRBV5-4	TRBJ2-7	-	once	TGTGCCAGCAGCACCGGGAACCCGGCATCCTTCTCCTACGAGCAGTACTTC	CASSTGNPASFSYEQYF
TRBV15	TRBJ1-3	-	once	TGTGCCACCAGCAGAGCCTCTGGGCAGGAAGGATCCATATATTTT	CATSRASGQEGSIYF
TRBV6-5	TRBJ1-5	-	-	TGTGCCAGCAGTCAAGACAGGAAAAATCAGCCCCAGCATTTT	CASSQDRKNQPQHF
TRBV10-2	TRBJ2-5	TRBD2	-	TGCGCCAGCAGCGGGGGGTTGGAAGAGACCCAGTACTTC	CASSGGLEETQYF
TRBV27	TRBJ2-7	-	-	TGTGCCAGCAGGCCACAGACAGGTGGTGGCTACGAGCAGTACTTC	CASRPQTGGGYEQYF
TRBV6-5	TRBJ1-6	TRBD1	-	TGTGCCAGCAGTTACTCGATCAGGGGGCTTGATTCACCCCTCCACTTT	CASSYSIRGLDSPLHF
TRBV18	TRBJ1-1	-	-	TGTGCCAGCTCACCGGGCAGGGGGAACACTGAAGCTTTCTTT	CASSPGRGNTEAFF
TRBV19	TRBJ1-6	-	-	TGTGCCAGTAGTATTGAAGCCTCCTTCTATAATTCACCCCTCCACTTT	CASSIEASFYNSPLHF
TRBV5-6	TRBJ1-1	-	-	TGTGCCAGCAGCTCCAACAACAGGGCCACTGAAGCTTTCTTT	CASSSNNRATEAFF
TRBV6-1	TRBJ1-5	-	few	TGTGCCAGCAGTGGGCAGAATAGCAATCAGCCCCAGCATTTT	CASSGQNSNQPQHF
TRBV11-3	TRBJ2-7	TRBD1	-	TGTGCCAGCAGCTTAACGGCAGGGGGCTACTACGAGCAGTACTTC	CASSLTAGGYYEQYF
TRBV5-6	TRBJ2-7	TRBD1	once	TGTGCCAGCAGCCCGGGACAGCCGAGCTCCTACGAGCAGTACTTC	CASSPGQPSSYEQYF
TRBV15	TRBJ2-5	-	-	TGTGCCACCAGCAGTGCCTCCGGAGAAGAGACCCAGTACTTC	CATSSASGEETQYF